Described below is a single T cell receptor (beta chain) sequence and its context. What it binds is not known. The data were taken from a study of Graves' ophthalmopathy and Graves' hyperthyroidism. Whole-study results and caveats: It was with 70.59% sensitivity and around 72% specificity that the model predicted ophthalmopathy progression. Ophthalmopathy versus stable hyperthyroidism: 13-signature model gave 87.88% sensitivity, 80% to 84% specificity.

This CDR3 has 12 residues. Germline V CDR1 and CDR2: MDHEN, SYDVKM. V was clipped by 1 base and J by 11 bases, with 11 bases between them. TCR beta CDR3 regions were amplified from RNA transcripts. The authors performed first-round RT-PCR with HTBI primers and then a second-round multiplex PCR. TCRdb used MiXCR to reprocess the multiplex PCR reads, holding one entry per CDR3 protein. This table holds 200,000 to 250,000 distinct CDR3 sequences, around 45% found once. Sequencing was carried out using peripheral blood. The sequence derives from an adult man with Graves' ophthalmopathy. The genes are TRBV28 and TRBJ1-1, with a possible D match to TRBD1 (5 bases). The CDR3 reads CASSLSQGWAFF. CDR3 DNA: TGTGCCAGCAGTTTATCTCAGGGTTGGGCTTTCTTT. Variable domain in full (rest from reference TRBV28 and TRBJ1-1): DVKVTQSSRYLVKRTGEKVFLECVQDMDHENMFWYRQDPGLGLRLIYFSYDVKMKEKGDIPEGYSVSREKKERFSLILESASTNQTSMYLCASSLSQGWAFFGQGTRLTVV.